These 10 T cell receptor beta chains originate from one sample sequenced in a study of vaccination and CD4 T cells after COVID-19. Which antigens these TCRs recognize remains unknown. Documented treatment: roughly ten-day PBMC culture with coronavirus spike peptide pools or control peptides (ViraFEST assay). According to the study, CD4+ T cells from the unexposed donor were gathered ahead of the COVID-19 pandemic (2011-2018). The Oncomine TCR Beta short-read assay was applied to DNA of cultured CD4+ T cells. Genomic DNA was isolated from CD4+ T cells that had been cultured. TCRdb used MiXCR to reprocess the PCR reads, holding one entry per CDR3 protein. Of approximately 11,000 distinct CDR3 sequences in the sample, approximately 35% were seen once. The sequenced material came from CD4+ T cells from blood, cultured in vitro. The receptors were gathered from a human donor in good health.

CDR3 DNA: TGTGCCAGCAGCGTAGGGCTTAGCGGGGGCTACGAGCAGTACTTC. Its translation is CASSVGLSGGYEQYF. The V call is TRBV9, the J call TRBJ2-7; 9 bases fit TRBD2. Germline lookup yields CDR1 SGDLS and CDR2 YYNGEE. The length of the CDR3 is 15 residues. V was clipped by 0 bases and J by 3 bases; unmatched bases: 4.

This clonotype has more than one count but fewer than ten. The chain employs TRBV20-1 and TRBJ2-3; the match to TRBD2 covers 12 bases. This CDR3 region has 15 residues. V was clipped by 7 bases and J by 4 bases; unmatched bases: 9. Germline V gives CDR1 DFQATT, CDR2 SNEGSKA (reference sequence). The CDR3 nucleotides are TGCAGTGTTCCCCGACTAGCGGGAGTATCAGATACGCAGTATTTT. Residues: CSVPRLAGVSDTQYF.

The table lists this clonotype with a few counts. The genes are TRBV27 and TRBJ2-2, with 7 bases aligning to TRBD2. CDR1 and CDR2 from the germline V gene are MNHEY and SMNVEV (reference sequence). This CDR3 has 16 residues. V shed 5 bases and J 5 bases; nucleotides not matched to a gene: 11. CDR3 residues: CASSQPPAGETGELFF. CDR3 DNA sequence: TGTGCCAGCAGTCAACCTCCGGCGGGAGAAACCGGGGAGCTGTTTTTT.

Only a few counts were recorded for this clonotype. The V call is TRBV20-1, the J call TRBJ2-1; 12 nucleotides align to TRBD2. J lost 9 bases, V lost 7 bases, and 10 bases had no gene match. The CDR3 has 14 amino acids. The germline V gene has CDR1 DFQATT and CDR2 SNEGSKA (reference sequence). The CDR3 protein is CSVASGRAASEQFF. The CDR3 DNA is TGCAGTGTCGCTAGCGGGAGGGCCGCATCTGAGCAGTTCTTC.

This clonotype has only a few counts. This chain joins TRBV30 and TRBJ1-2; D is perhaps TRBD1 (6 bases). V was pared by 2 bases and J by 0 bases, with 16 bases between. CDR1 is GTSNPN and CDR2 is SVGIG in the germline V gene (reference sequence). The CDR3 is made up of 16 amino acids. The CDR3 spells CAWSLTGRTSNYGYTF. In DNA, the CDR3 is TGTGCCTGGAGTTTAACAGGGCGGACCTCTAACTATGGCTACACCTTC.

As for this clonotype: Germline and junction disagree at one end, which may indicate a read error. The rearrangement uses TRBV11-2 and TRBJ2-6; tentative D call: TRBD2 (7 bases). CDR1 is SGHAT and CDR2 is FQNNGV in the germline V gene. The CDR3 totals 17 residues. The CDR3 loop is CVSSHLRGGSGANVLTF. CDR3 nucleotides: TGTGTCAGCAGTCACCTGAGGGGGGGCTCTGGGGCCAACGTCCTGACTTTC.

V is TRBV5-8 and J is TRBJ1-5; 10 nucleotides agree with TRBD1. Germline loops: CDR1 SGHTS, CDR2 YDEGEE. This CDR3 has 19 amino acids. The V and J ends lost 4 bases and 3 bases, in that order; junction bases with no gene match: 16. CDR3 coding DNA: TGTGCCAGCAGCGCCGGAGCGGGACAGGGGCGCGGGGTCAATCAGCCCCAGCATTTT. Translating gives CASSAGAGQGRGVNQPQHF.

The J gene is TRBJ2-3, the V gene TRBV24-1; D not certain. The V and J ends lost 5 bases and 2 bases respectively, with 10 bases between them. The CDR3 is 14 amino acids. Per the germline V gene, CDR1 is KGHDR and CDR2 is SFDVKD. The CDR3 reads CATSARLLTDTQYF. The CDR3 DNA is TGTGCCACCAGTGCCAGGCTCCTCACAGATACGCAGTATTTT.

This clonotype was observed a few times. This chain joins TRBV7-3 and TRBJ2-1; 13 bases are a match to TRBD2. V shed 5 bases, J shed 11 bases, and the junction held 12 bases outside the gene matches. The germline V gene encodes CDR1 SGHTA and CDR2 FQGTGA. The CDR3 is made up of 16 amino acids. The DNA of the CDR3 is TGTGCCAGCAGCGTAGGAACTAGCGGGAGGGCCGTCAAGCAGTTCTTC. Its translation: CASSVGTSGRAVKQFF.

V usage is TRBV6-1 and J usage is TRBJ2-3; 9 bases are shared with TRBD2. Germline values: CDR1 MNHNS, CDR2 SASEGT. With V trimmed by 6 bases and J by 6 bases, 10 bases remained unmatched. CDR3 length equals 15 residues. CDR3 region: CASRGLAHSGDTQYF. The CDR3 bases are TGTGCCAGCAGGGGACTAGCTCATTCTGGCGATACGCAGTATTTT.